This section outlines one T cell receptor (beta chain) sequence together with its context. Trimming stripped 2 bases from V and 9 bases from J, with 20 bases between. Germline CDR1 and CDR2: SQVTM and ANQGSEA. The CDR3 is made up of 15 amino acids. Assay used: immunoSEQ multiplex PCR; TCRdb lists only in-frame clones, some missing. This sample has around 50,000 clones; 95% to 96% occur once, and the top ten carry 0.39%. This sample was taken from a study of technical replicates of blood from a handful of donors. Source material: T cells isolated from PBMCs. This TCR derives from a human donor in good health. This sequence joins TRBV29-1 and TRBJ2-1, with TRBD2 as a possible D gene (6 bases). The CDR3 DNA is TGCAGCGTTGAATCTCCCGATCGGGGGTCGGGTGAGCAGTTCTTC. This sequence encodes CSVESPDRGSGEQFF.